The entry that follows covers one T cell receptor (beta chain) sequence. The sample is drawn from a study of cytomegalovirus exposure and HLA in healthy donors. V was pared by 6 bases and J by 4 bases, with 21 bases between. The CDR3 spans 17 residues. The germline V gene has CDR1 MGHDK and CDR2 SYGVNS. PCR primers comprised 60 Vbeta and 13 Jbeta primers. The protocol was immunoSEQ multiplex PCR, while the TCRdb copy is restricted to in-frame clones and leaves out a portion. The sample lists approximately 300,000 clones, 84% occurring once. The sequenced sample consisted of PBMCs. This clonotype was sampled from a woman between 40 and 50 years old in good health and CMV-seropositive. J is TRBJ1-4 and V is TRBV25-1, with D unclear. For the CDR3, the DNA is TGTGCCAGCAGCAAACTTCGGTTGGGCTCCCGTAATGAAAAACTGTTTTTT. This encodes CASSKLRLGSRNEKLFF.